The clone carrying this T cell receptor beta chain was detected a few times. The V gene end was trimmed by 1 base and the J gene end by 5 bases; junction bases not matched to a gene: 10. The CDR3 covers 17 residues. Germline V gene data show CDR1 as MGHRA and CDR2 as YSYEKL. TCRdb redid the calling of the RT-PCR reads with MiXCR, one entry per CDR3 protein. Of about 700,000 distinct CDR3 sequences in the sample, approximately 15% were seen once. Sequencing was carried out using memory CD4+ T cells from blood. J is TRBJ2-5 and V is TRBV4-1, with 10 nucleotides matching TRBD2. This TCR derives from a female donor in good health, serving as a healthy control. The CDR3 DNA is TGCGCCAGCAGCCAAGGTTTGCGAGGACTAGCGGAGGAGACCCAGTACTTC. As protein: CASSQGLRGLAEETQYF.